Included here is one T cell receptor (beta chain) sequence, with context. What it binds is not known. This sample stems from a study of cytotoxic CD8 clonotypes in ibrutinib-treated CLL. The overall study: The sample average was about 270,000 productive templates and roughly 90,000 productive rearrangements.

Looked up from germline, CDR1 is GTSNPN and CDR2 is SVGIG (reference sequence). The CDR3 spans 11 residues. Trimming shortened V by 4 bases and J by 14 bases, and 12 bases separated the two germline ends. Findings of the study overall: Contraction or stability on treatment characterized the public clonotypes, which were uncommon. Sampling times differed between sustained-remission and progressing patients.

The repertoire was sequenced with immunoSEQ multiplex PCR; TCRdb's copy has only in-frame clones and lacks some. The profile shows approximately 26,000 clones, approximately 85% of them singletons. The source was PBMCs, collected after 24 months of ibrutinib treatment. The chain carries TRBV30 and TRBJ1-6; TRBD1 might be the D (5 bases). The sequence came from a human donor with chronic lymphocytic leukemia. The CDR3 reads CAWTGGLSLHF. CDR3 nucleotide sequence: TGTGCCTGGACCGGGGGACTATCCCTCCACTTT. Full variable domain (missing parts from reference TRBV30 and TRBJ1-6): SQTIHQWPATLVQPVGSPLSLECTVEGTSNPNLYWYRQAAGRGLQLLFYSVGIGQISSEVPQNLSASRPQDRQFILSSKKLLLSDSGFYLCAWTGGLSLHFGNGTRLTVT.